This is a list of T cell receptor beta chains from one sample in a study of human T cells and chemical hapten exposure. TCRdb fed the RACE reads into MiXCR, producing one record per CDR3 protein. The table has about 380,000 distinct CDR3 sequences, roughly 6.3% seen once. Sequences were derived from whole blood, sampled in connection with sensitization to the hapten diphenylcyclopropenone (DPC). Receptors originate from a woman aged 18-29 years with alopecia areata. Some clones in this sample may be carry-over from other donors' samples. Both conserved end residues are part of each CDR3. Fields, in order: D gene, J gene, clone size, V gene, CDR3 protein. D genes are given only for firm matches. Clone size is given for some rows only: seen once, a few or many times, or a class if the clone is expanded.

NA,TRBJ1-6,many,TRBV6-2/TRBV6-3,CASSLQSMEAPLHF
NA,TRBJ1-1,many,TRBV12-3/TRBV12-4,CASSPRSGTRAFF
NA,TRBJ2-3,NA,TRBV28,CASSLLDRLQYF
NA,TRBJ1-3,few,TRBV11-2,CASRPYRAPGNTIYF
NA,TRBJ1-2,many,TRBV2,CASSEASWSYTF
TRBD1,TRBJ1-5,many,TRBV7-2,CASSSDRGNQPQHF
NA,TRBJ2-7,NA,TRBV12-3/TRBV12-4,CASSSNDGQYEQYF
NA,TRBJ2-2,few,TRBV7-2,CASSLAGGFGTGELFF
NA,TRBJ1-1,NA,TRBV3-1,CASSQAGPFAAF
NA,TRBJ2-5,many,TRBV5-1,CASSLDGRGSETQYF
NA,TRBJ1-2,many,TRBV27,CASSRAWGSNYGYTF
NA,TRBJ2-3,once,TRBV29-1,CSVERSGARTDTQYF
NA,TRBJ1-5,NA,TRBV27,CASSQDGPHQPQHF
NA,TRBJ2-7,few,TRBV20-1,CSASKGFEQYF
TRBD1,TRBJ1-6,many,TRBV7-9,CASSLGSGTANSPLHF
TRBD1,TRBJ1-2,NA,TRBV10-3,CAISESSGGFNGYTF
NA,TRBJ2-3,NA,TRBV28,CASSPPEGGNTQYF
TRBD1,TRBJ1-5,few,TRBV4-1,CASRLVLGQGRNQPQHF
TRBD1,TRBJ1-5,few,TRBV20-1,CSARDGTGRSQPQHF
NA,TRBJ2-1,NA,TRBV15,CATSRDIGPMLRFF
TRBD1,TRBJ2-1,few,TRBV20-1,CSASLTGVAHEQFF
NA,TRBJ1-2,many,TRBV7-2,CASTVMQGNYGYTF
NA,TRBJ1-6,many,TRBV6-2/TRBV6-3,CASSFRSQRNSPLHF
TRBD1,TRBJ2-5,NA,TRBV13,CASSLGATGEETQYF
NA,TRBJ1-6,few,TRBV10-3,CAISEGARDSPLHF
TRBD1,TRBJ1-1,NA,TRBV12-3/TRBV12-4,CASSLGTATEAFF
TRBD2,TRBJ2-3,many,TRBV7-2,CASSLGRVAGDFTDTQYF
NA,TRBJ1-2,many,TRBV20-1,CSAPMGGFTSYTF
NA,TRBJ2-7,few,TRBV6-5,CASSSTDSYEQYF
NA,TRBJ1-6,many,TRBV6-2/TRBV6-3,CASSYDDRSSYNSPLHF
TRBD1,TRBJ1-1,few,TRBV20-1,CSARDRGTGPEAFF
NA,TRBJ2-6,NA,TRBV20-1,CSASPPGVSGANVLTF
TRBD1,TRBJ2-7,NA,TRBV20-1,CSARDWGTVGYEQYF
NA,TRBJ2-3,few,TRBV5-1,CASSLVGLSIFTDTQYF
NA,TRBJ1-3,many,TRBV4-3,CASSQGGEFSGNTIYF
NA,TRBJ2-5,NA,TRBV7-2,CASSLTPDSYQETQYF
NA,TRBJ2-1,many,TRBV7-9,CASSSVGLVYNEQFF
NA,TRBJ1-2,many,TRBV5-6,CASSLAQVNYGYTF
TRBD2,TRBJ2-5,NA,TRBV24-1,CATSDGTSGGETQYF
NA,TRBJ1-1,many,TRBV29-1,CSVVGRFLSEAFF
NA,TRBJ1-5,many,TRBV27,CASSPGRVAYQPQHF
NA,TRBJ1-4,few,TRBV28,CASSNSDLLHVLFF
NA,TRBJ2-5,few,TRBV11-3,CASSRGEETQYF
NA,TRBJ1-2,many,TRBV10-1,CASSPGGFDSRYGYTF
TRBD1,TRBJ1-1,many,TRBV11-2,CASRTQQGELEAFF
NA,TRBJ2-4,many,TRBV10-3,CAISEGLGRIQYF
NA,TRBJ1-6,few,TRBV6-5,CASSYSQGNNSPLHF
NA,TRBJ1-5,many,TRBV6-2/TRBV6-3,CASSYSLDRIRNSNQPQHF
TRBD2,TRBJ2-3,NA,TRBV6-2/TRBV6-3,CASSYGSAGPTETQYF
NA,TRBJ1-3,NA,TRBV28,CASISGGGNTIYF